The clone carrying this T cell receptor beta chain has more than one count but fewer than ten. What it binds is not known. With a J-beta primer mix and a sample-barcoded 5' primer, a second PCR ran about 7 to 12 cycles. TCRdb reprocessed the 5' RACE reads with MiXCR, giving one entry per CDR3 protein. This table holds about 800,000 distinct CDR3 sequences, 20% to 25% found once. The sample comes from a study of blood T cells in healthy people across ages. The authors isolated at least 6.5 million PBMCs per sample. Per sample, at least 6 micrograms of total RNA were extracted. Overall study findings and caveats: TCR beta diversity, measured per million T cells, fell in a roughly linear way with age.

Germline V CDR1 and CDR2: SGHRS, YFSETQ. Trimming took off 4 bases at V and 3 bases at J, with 16 bases between the two ends. This CDR3 is built from 15 residues. These data also formed part of another study, on T cells of mothers and their children. Per that study: Across the analysis, no persistent microchimeric T cell clones were detected.

This clonotype was sampled from a boy between 5 and 17 years old in good health. Sequencing was performed on blood. The chain uses TRBV5-1 and TRBJ1-2; D not resolved. This CDR3 reads CASSHTERHHYGYTF. The CDR3 DNA follows: TGCGCCAGCAGCCATACCGAGCGACACCACTATGGCTACACCTTC.